The 28 T cell receptor beta chains below were found in one sample sequenced in a study of precursors of human CD4 cytotoxic T cells. TCRdb processed the reads anew with MiXCR; each CDR3 protein has one entry. Of 500 or so distinct CDR3 sequences in the sample, around 15% were seen once. Four sorted CD4+ memory subsets, central memory, effector memory, IL-7R-high TEMRA and IL-7R-negative TEMRA, were UMI-sequenced. Input material: memory CD4+ T cells from blood (PBMCs). Receptor source: a human donor in good health.

This clonotype was counted once. This chain connects TRBV6-5 to TRBJ2-1, with 9 bases aligning to TRBD2. The CDR3 totals 17 residues. Germline V gene lookup returns CDR1 MNHEY and CDR2 SVGAGI. Losses at the gene ends were 4 bases for V and 4 bases for J; bases not matched to a gene: 11. CDR3 DNA: TGTGCCAGCAGTTGCTCTAGCGGGGCGAAAATATACAATGAGCAGTTCTTC. Translating it yields CASSCSSGAKIYNEQFF.

V gene TRBV18 combines with J gene TRBJ2-3, with D perhaps given as TRBD1 or TRBD2 (5 bases each). The V end was cut by 3 bases, the J end by 4 bases, with 14 bases between. The CDR3 is 15 amino acids. Germline V gene sequence: CDR1 KGHSH, CDR2 LQKENI. The CDR3 DNA follows: TGTGCCAGCTCACCCGTTAGAGGGGCCGCAGATACGCAGTATTTT. Protein product: CASSPVRGAADTQYF.

This clonotype ranks as large (0.1 to 1%). The chain recombines TRBV20-1 with TRBJ1-1; D might be TRBD1 (6 bases). CDR1 and CDR2 (germline): DFQATT, SNEGSKA (reference sequence). Trimming took 5 bases from V and 4 from J, leaving 11 bases between them. This CDR3 contains 12 residues. The CDR3 nucleotides read TGCAGTGCTCCAAAGGGGGGCACTGAAGCTTTCTTT. Translation: CSAPKGGTEAFF.

This clonotype counts as large (0.1 to 1%). J is TRBJ1-1 and V is TRBV5-1; tentative D call: TRBD1 (5 bases). V lost 0 bases to trimming and J lost 5 bases, with 17 bases between them. The CDR3 is 16 amino acids. Germline loops: CDR1 SGHRS, CDR2 YFSETQ. CDR3: CASSLASSGAGTEAFF. The CDR3 nucleotides are TGCGCCAGCAGCTTGGCAAGTTCCGGGGCGGGGACTGAAGCTTTCTTT. Drawing the rest from reference TRBV5-1 and TRBJ1-1, the complete variable domain is KAGVTQTPRYLIKTRGQQVTLSCSPISGHRSVSWYQQTPGQGLQFLFEYFSETQRNKGNFPGRFSGRQFSNSRSEMNVSTLELGDSALYLCASSLASSGAGTEAFFGQGTRLTVV.

The rearrangement joins TRBV29-1 to TRBJ2-1; D might be TRBD1 (6 bases). CDR1 and CDR2 from the germline V gene are SQVTM and ANQGSEA. The length of the CDR3 is 13 residues. Trimming removed 0 bases from V and 9 bases from J, with 12 bases in between. CDR3 sequence (DNA): TGCAGCGTTGAAGACAGGGGTAAAAGTGAGCAGTTCTTC. Translating it yields CSVEDRGKSEQFF.

Within the sample, this clonotype is large (0.1 to 1%). V gene TRBV12-3 or TRBV12-4 combines with J gene TRBJ1-2; D gene uncertain. The length of the CDR3 is 13 residues. The ends were cut back, 2 bases at V and 3 bases at J, with 7 bases in the middle. Here the CDR3 reads CASSLRRDYGYTF. CDR3 bases: TGTGCCAGCAGTTTAAGACGGGACTATGGCTACACCTTC.

This clonotype is classed as large. Written as DNA, the CDR3 is TGTGCCAGCGGACGGGAGGGGGGCTACACCTTC. Translation: CASGREGGYTF. The V and J genes are TRBV28 and TRBJ1-2; TRBD1 is a possible D gene (5 bases). This CDR3 comprises 11 residues. Between the trimmed V and J ends, which lost 8 bases and 8 bases, there was a span of 12 bases. The V gene's germline CDR1 is MDHEN and CDR2 SYDVKM.

In its sample, this clonotype ranks as large. The V call is TRBV9, the J call TRBJ2-2, with 8 bases matching TRBD2. The CDR3 runs to 16 residues. The germline gives CDR1 SGDLS, CDR2 YYNGEE. V shed 3 bases, J shed 1 base, and the junction held 5 bases outside the gene matches. The CDR3 sequence is CASSDLAGLNTGELFF. CDR3 DNA: TGTGCCAGCAGCGACTTAGCGGGGCTGAACACCGGGGAGCTGTTTTTT.

This clonotype was observed a single time. Possible read error: a much larger clone is one base away. V and J are TRBV6-5 and TRBJ1-1; 8 bases line up with TRBD1. CDR3 length: 15 residues. The V gene's germline CDR1 is MNHEY and CDR2 SVGAGI. The CDR3 sequence: CAAPQIQGENIEAFF. In DNA form, the CDR3 reads TGTGCCGCCCCGCAAATACAGGGGGAGAACATTGAAGCTTTCTTT.

This clonotype is labeled as large. V usage is TRBV5-1 and J usage is TRBJ1-1; 10 nucleotides align to TRBD1. CDR1 is SGHRS and CDR2 is YFSETQ in the germline V gene. V lost 3 bases, J lost 0 bases, and 8 bases stayed unmatched. The CDR3 extends over 17 amino acids. In DNA, the CDR3 is TGCGCCAGCAGCTCGGGAGGGACAGGGGTCATGAACACTGAAGCTTTCTTT. It codes for CASSSGGTGVMNTEAFF.

Within the sample, this clonotype is large (0.1 to 1%). This rearrangement joins TRBV7-9 to TRBJ2-7, with a weak D call TRBD1 (5 bases). CDR3 length equals 13 residues. V dropped 5 bases and J dropped 1 base, with 9 bases sitting between them. Germline CDR1 SEHNR, CDR2 FQNEAQ (reference sequence). For the CDR3, the DNA is TGTGCCAGCAGCACGGACATTTCCTACGAGCAGTACTTC. Translation gives CASSTDISYEQYF. The whole variable domain, filled in from reference TRBV7-9 and TRBJ2-7, reads DTGVSQNPRHKITKRGQNVTFRCDPISEHNRLYWYRQTLGQGPEFLTYFQNEAQLEKSRLLSDRFSAERPKGSFSTLEIQRTEQGDSAMYLCASSTDISYEQYFGPGTRLTVT.

By sample share, this clonotype is large. The chain links TRBV5-5 to TRBJ2-2; D gene unclear. Germline CDR1 and CDR2: SGHKS and YYEKEE (reference sequence). V lost 0 bases, J lost 8 bases, and 8 bases lay in between. CDR3 length equals 13 residues. CDR3 loop: CASSLEIAGELFF. Here the CDR3 DNA reads TGTGCCAGCAGCTTGGAAATAGCTGGGGAGCTGTTTTTT.

This clonotype has only a few counts. This chain uses TRBV5-1 with TRBJ2-1, with 15 bases fitting TRBD2. There are 16 residues in the CDR3. Germline CDR1 and CDR2: SGHRS and YFSETQ. Losses at the gene ends were 3 bases for V and 9 bases for J; bases not matched to a gene: 7. CDR3 nucleotide sequence: TGCGCCAGCAGCTATTGGACTAGCGGGAGGGGTGGTGAGCAGTTCTTC. Translated, it gives CASSYWTSGRGGEQFF.

This clonotype was seen a few times. The chain joins TRBV20-1 to TRBJ1-2, with a possible D match to TRBD1 (6 bases). The CDR3 runs to 15 residues. Germline-derived CDR1 and CDR2 are DFQATT and SNEGSKA (reference sequence). V lost 4 bases, J lost 4 bases, and 19 bases lay in between. The CDR3, as DNA: TGCAGTGCTACCATGCGACAGGAAGGTAGCTATGGCTACACCTTC. This gives the protein CSATMRQEGSYGYTF.

By sample share, this clonotype is large. The chain recombines TRBV6-5 with TRBJ2-7; D is undetermined. V lost 6 bases, J lost 2 bases, and 11 bases lay in between. Germline CDR1 is MNHEY and CDR2 is SVGAGI. The CDR3 length is 13 residues. CDR3 protein: CASRPGLAYEQYF. The CDR3 bases are TGTGCCAGCAGGCCCGGGTTGGCCTACGAGCAGTACTTC.

This clonotype is labeled as large. The J gene is TRBJ2-5, the V gene TRBV29-1; D may be TRBD2 (5 bases). Germline loops: CDR1 SQVTM, CDR2 ANQGSEA. Trimming pared 5 bases from V and 5 bases from J, leaving 12 bases between. This CDR3 is built from 12 residues. CDR3 bases: TGCAGCGTTCGAGCGGTAGAGGAGACCCAGTACTTC. This sequence encodes CSVRAVEETQYF. Together with reference TRBV29-1 and TRBJ2-5, the CDR3 gives the full variable domain: SAVISQKPSRDICQRGTSLTIQCQVDSQVTMMFWYRQQPGQSLTLIATANQGSEATYESGFVIDKFPISRPNLTFSTLTVSNMSPEDSSIYLCSVRAVEETQYFGPGTRLLVL.

This clonotype is labeled large. The CDR3 sequence is CASSASNYGYTF. CDR3 DNA sequence: TGTGCCAGCAGCGCTTCCAACTATGGCTACACCTTC. V and J are TRBV12-3 or TRBV12-4 and TRBJ1-2; D is uncertain. The CDR3 length is 12 residues. Trimming took 6 bases from V and 2 from J, leaving 7 bases between them.

This clonotype qualifies as hyperexpanded. The CDR3 spells CASSPTGGRNIQYF. As DNA, the CDR3 is TGTGCCAGCAGTCCGACAGGGGGAAGAAACATTCAGTACTTC. This chain connects TRBV6-5 to TRBJ2-4, with 9 nucleotides matching TRBD1. CDR3 length: 14 amino acids. J lost 6 bases, V lost 5 bases, and 5 bases had no gene match. Germline CDR1 MNHEY, CDR2 SVGAGI.

To note about this clonotype: One base away lies a much larger clone, so this may be a sequencing read error. The rearrangement links TRBV18 to TRBJ2-2; D gene uncertain. In germline, CDR1 is KGHSH, CDR2 LQKENI. This CDR3 is built from 14 residues. The CDR3 DNA reads as TGTGCCTGCTCACCAAAGGATTACACCGGGGAGCTGTTTTTT. Translating it yields CACSPKDYTGELFF.

This clonotype was counted only a few times. This CDR3 reads CASSRTQGSFDGYTF. CDR3 nucleotides: TGTGCCAGCAGCCGAACACAGGGGAGTTTCGACGGCTACACCTTC. V and J are TRBV4-2 and TRBJ1-2, with TRBD1 matching 7 bases. Germline V gene lookup returns CDR1 LGHNA and CDR2 YNFKEQ. The J segment lost 8 bases and the V segment lost 4 bases, leaving 13 bases of the junction unmatched. The CDR3 loop spans 15 amino acids.

This chain joins TRBV5-1 and TRBJ2-1; 10 bases are a match to TRBD1. The CDR3 has 15 residues. V dropped 4 bases and J dropped 4; count of bases not matched to a gene: 5. From germline, CDR1 is SGHRS and CDR2 YFSETQ. DNA for the CDR3: TGCGCCAGCAGCGAGGGACAGGGGAGGTACAATGAGCAGTTCTTC. It yields the protein CASSEGQGRYNEQFF.

The V call is TRBV5-2, the J call TRBJ1-4. TRBV5-2 is labeled a pseudogene. The CDR3 sequence is 11 residues long. The CDR3: CASNRGGKLFF. CDR3 nucleotides: TGTGCCAGCAACCGGGGTGGAAAACTGTTTTTT.

This clonotype qualifies as large. The genes are TRBV7-9 and TRBJ2-2; D might be TRBD2 (7 bases). The germline V gene encodes CDR1 SEHNR and CDR2 FQNEAQ (reference sequence). This CDR3 comprises 15 residues. V was clipped by 6 bases and J by 0 bases, with 11 bases between them. CDR3 protein: CASSRGGANTGELFF. DNA of the CDR3: TGTGCCAGCAGTAGGGGGGGCGCGAACACCGGGGAGCTGTTTTTT. Drawing the rest from reference TRBV7-9 and TRBJ2-2, the complete variable domain is DTGVSQNPRHKITKRGQNVTFRCDPISEHNRLYWYRQTLGQGPEFLTYFQNEAQLEKSRLLSDRFSAERPKGSFSTLEIQRTEQGDSAMYLCASSRGGANTGELFFGEGSRLTVL.

In its sample, this clonotype was seen once. A much larger clone differs from this one at a single base, so this may be a read error. The rearrangement links TRBV5-6 to TRBJ1-1; 8 bases map to TRBD1. Per the germline V gene, CDR1 is SGHDT and CDR2 is YYEEEE. This CDR3 is 12 amino acids long. CDR3 sequence: CASSEDRAETFF. The CDR3 DNA reads TGTGCCAGCAGCGAGGACAGGGCTGAAACTTTCTTT.

By share, this clonotype counts as large. This chain connects TRBV7-2 to TRBJ2-1; D remains unclear. This CDR3 spans 12 amino acids. V was clipped by 1 base and J by 9 bases, with 7 bases between them. Germline V gene lookup returns CDR1 SGHTA and CDR2 FQGNSA. The CDR3 region is CASSLGRVEQFF. CDR3 coding DNA: TGTGCCAGCAGCTTAGGTCGGGTTGAGCAGTTCTTC.

This clonotype was counted a few times. The gene calls are TRBV5-1 and TRBJ1-5; 7 bases line up with TRBD1. The CDR3 has 15 amino acids. With 4 bases clipped from V and 6 bases from J, the junction kept 10 bases outside the gene matches. CDR1 and CDR2 (germline): SGHRS, YFSETQ. This chain's CDR3 is CASSPGGLGGQPQHF. CDR3 DNA: TGCGCCAGCAGCCCAGGGGGGCTCGGAGGTCAGCCCCAGCATTTT.

This clonotype is large by share. The genes are TRBV12-3 or TRBV12-4 and TRBJ1-1; 7 bases are shared with TRBD1. V was pared by 5 bases and J by 1 base, with 7 bases of the junction left unmatched. This CDR3 region has 15 residues. The CDR3 DNA reads TGTGCCAGCAGTCCACTAGGGACAGCGAACACTGAAGCTTTCTTT. Its translation is CASSPLGTANTEAFF.

The chain carries TRBV5-1 and TRBJ2-3; maybe TRBD2 (6 bases). Germline-derived CDR1 and CDR2 are SGHRS and YFSETQ. The CDR3 has 15 amino acids. V dropped 0 bases and J dropped 0 bases, with 8 bases sitting between them. This CDR3 is CASSLDAGSTDTQYF. In nucleotides, the CDR3 is TGCGCCAGCAGCTTGGATGCGGGAAGCACAGATACGCAGTATTTT.